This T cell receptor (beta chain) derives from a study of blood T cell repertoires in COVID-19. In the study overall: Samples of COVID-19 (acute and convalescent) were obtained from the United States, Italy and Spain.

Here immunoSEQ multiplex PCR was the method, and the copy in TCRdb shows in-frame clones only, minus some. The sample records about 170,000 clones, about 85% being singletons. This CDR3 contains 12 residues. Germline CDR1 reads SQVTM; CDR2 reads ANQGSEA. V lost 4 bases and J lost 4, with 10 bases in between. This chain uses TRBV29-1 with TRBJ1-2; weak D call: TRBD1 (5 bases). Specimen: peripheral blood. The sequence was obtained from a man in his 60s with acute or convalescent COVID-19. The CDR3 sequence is CSVGDRGYGYTF. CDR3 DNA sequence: TGCAGCGTTGGGGATAGGGGCTATGGCTACACCTTC.